The present T cell receptor (beta chain) was sequenced within a study of T cell responses to AZD1222 COVID-19 vaccine. About the research overall: Second doses at about 4 or about 12 weeks were pooled. Overall study results and limits: The donors showed a predominance of white British ancestry and of females, with possible underestimation of clonal diversity.

Libraries were prepared by immunoSEQ multiplex PCR; TCRdb keeps only in-frame clonotypes and omits some of them. This sample has about 150,000 clones, with approximately 89% found just once. The germline CDR1 and CDR2 sequences are SGHTA and FQGNSA. The germline V and J ends were trimmed by 1 base and 2 bases, with 14 bases remaining between them. This CDR3 has 16 amino acids. About this clone itself: The antigen remains unidentified.

The rearrangement uses TRBV7-2 and TRBJ1-1; perhaps TRBD1 as D (6 bases). Sequenced material: peripheral blood, taken on day 0 of AZD1222 vaccination. The source is an adult in good health. CDR3 in DNA: TGTGCCAGCAGCTTAGTTTCAGGGGCGGCCAACACTGAAGCTTTCTTT. Translating it yields CASSLVSGAANTEAFF.